This is a list of T cell receptor beta chains from one sample in a study of CD8+CD57+ T cells in acquired aplastic anemia. Each CDR3 protein gets one entry after TCRdb re-called the reads with MiXCR. Found here are about 190,000 distinct CDR3 sequences, around 47% of them singletons; the top ten hold 8% to 10%. Sequenced: sorted CD4+, CD8+, or CD8+CD57+ T cells (not recorded which) from PBMCs. The origin of the receptors is a human donor with aplastic anemia. Each CDR3 is given with its conserved first and last residue. A D gene is named only where the DNA matches it firmly. Not all rows give a size; the values are once, few, many and, for expanded clones, a class.

j_call,v_call,clone_size,d_call,cdr3_nt,cdr3_aa
TRBJ2-5,TRBV5-4,NA,TRBD1,TGTGCCAGCAGCTCCTATAAGGGGGCCTGGGAAGAGACCCAGTACTTC,CASSSYKGAWEETQYF
TRBJ2-3,TRBV3-1,many,NA,TGTGCCAGCAGCCGGGGGAGGCCCGACACAGATACGCAGTATTTT,CASSRGRPDTDTQYF
TRBJ2-7,TRBV20-1,many,TRBD1,TGCAGTGCTCAGGACAGGGGGGACGAGCAGTACTTC,CSAQDRGDEQYF
TRBJ2-5,TRBV20-1,NA,NA,TGCAGTGCTCAAGCCTCCGCAGAGACCCAGTACTTC,CSAQASAETQYF
TRBJ2-7,TRBV15,once,NA,TGTGCCACCAGCAACCTACGAGGACCCGTCTACGAGCAGTACTTC,CATSNLRGPVYEQYF
TRBJ1-1,TRBV29-1,many,NA,TGCAGCGTCCTCGGGGTTGGAACTGAAGCTTTCTTT,CSVLGVGTEAFF
TRBJ2-3,TRBV24-1,NA,NA,TGTGCCACCCTCCGGCCATCCTACACAGATACGCAGTATTTT,CATLRPSYTDTQYF
TRBJ2-7,TRBV7-9,NA,NA,TGTGCCAGCAGCCCGCCGGGACACTCCTACGAGCAGTACTTC,CASSPPGHSYEQYF
TRBJ1-5,TRBV29-1,NA,NA,TGCAGCGTTAGGGGGGCGGACAATCAGCCCCAGCATTTT,CSVRGADNQPQHF
TRBJ1-1,TRBV6-2/TRBV6-3,few,NA,TGTGCCAGCAGCCCACAGAGGAACACTGAAGCTTTCTTT,CASSPQRNTEAFF
TRBJ2-7,TRBV7-9,NA,NA,TGTGCCAGCAGCTTAGTTAGCGGTCTTTACGAGCAGTACTTC,CASSLVSGLYEQYF
TRBJ2-2,TRBV15,NA,NA,TGTGCCACCAGCAGAGAATTCGGCACGGCAACCGGGGAGCTGTTTTTT,CATSREFGTATGELFF
TRBJ1-3,TRBV19,few,NA,TGTGCCAGTAGGGGGGATTTCTACGCTGGAAACACCATATATTTT,CASRGDFYAGNTIYF
TRBJ1-1,TRBV7-8,few,NA,TGTGCCAGCAGCTTAACTCCAGTGAACACTGAAGCTTTCTTT,CASSLTPVNTEAFF
TRBJ2-1,TRBV9,NA,NA,TGTGCCAGCAGCGTTGACTCCTACAATGAGCAGTTCTTC,CASSVDSYNEQFF
TRBJ2-3,TRBV7-2,few,NA,TGTGCCAGCAGCCAGTTGTCAGATACGCAGTATTTT,CASSQLSDTQYF
TRBJ1-5,TRBV19,NA,NA,TGTGCCAGTAGCCCGGGGTTTGCGGGCAATCAGCCCCAGCATTTT,CASSPGFAGNQPQHF
TRBJ2-5,TRBV10-3,NA,TRBD2,TGTGCCATCAGTGAATCGATAGCGGGGGACCAAGAGACCCAGTACTTC,CAISESIAGDQETQYF
TRBJ2-1,TRBV29-1,NA,NA,TGCAGCGTTGTTGGAATCCTCAATGAGCAGTTCTTC,CSVVGILNEQFF
TRBJ2-1,TRBV6-2/TRBV6-3,NA,NA,TGTGCCAGCAGTTACTCTGGGGCGTACAATGAGCAGTTCTTC,CASSYSGAYNEQFF
TRBJ2-1,TRBV24-1,once,NA,TGTGCCACCAGTGAAAACGTGGATGAGCAGTTCTTC,CATSENVDEQFF
TRBJ2-5,TRBV19,NA,NA,TGTGCCAGTAGTGTCGACCAAGAGACCCAGTACTTC,CASSVDQETQYF
TRBJ2-1,TRBV5-1,NA,NA,TGCGCCAGTAGACCCCCTAGCGTCCTGGGGTCCTACGAGCAGTTCTTC,CASRPPSVLGSYEQFF
TRBJ2-5,TRBV7-9,NA,NA,TGTGCCAGCAGCTTAGGAGGGATTGAGACCCAGTACTTC,CASSLGGIETQYF
TRBJ2-3,TRBV12-3/TRBV12-4,NA,TRBD2,TGTGCCAGCTCATCCATAACCCCGGGACTAGCGGGAGTGGCAGATACGCAGTATTTT,CASSSITPGLAGVADTQYF
TRBJ1-1,TRBV7-2,NA,NA,TGTGCCAGCAGCTTATCTGTGGCTGAAGCTTTCTTT,CASSLSVAEAFF
TRBJ2-1,TRBV20-1,NA,NA,TGCAGTGCAGGGGAAAACGTGTGGAATGAGCAGTTCTTC,CSAGENVWNEQFF
TRBJ2-6,TRBV7-8,many,NA,TGTGCCAGCGAGGGGACTGGGGCCAACGTCCTGACTTTC,CASEGTGANVLTF
TRBJ2-3,TRBV9,NA,TRBD1,TGTGCCAGCAGCGCAGGGGGACCAGATACGCAGTATTTT,CASSAGGPDTQYF
TRBJ2-3,TRBV2,NA,NA,TGTGCCAGCATCAGTGATACGCAGTATTTT,CASISDTQYF
TRBJ1-6,TRBV11-2,few,NA,TGTGCCAGCATCGAAGCCGGGACGGCGAATTCACCCCTCCACTTT,CASIEAGTANSPLHF
TRBJ2-2,TRBV30,few,TRBD2,TGTGCCTGGAGTGTAGACAGCGGGAGATGGGCCGGGGAGCTGTTTTTT,CAWSVDSGRWAGELFF
TRBJ2-3,TRBV15,NA,TRBD2,TGTGCCACCAGCACGGGGGGGCCCACAGATACGCAGTATTTT,CATSTGGPTDTQYF
TRBJ1-5,TRBV24-1,NA,TRBD1,TGTGCCACCACCAACCGACAGGGAAGGGGTCAGCCCCAGCATTTT,CATTNRQGRGQPQHF
TRBJ2-1,TRBV6-1,many,NA,TGTGCCAGCAGCGACAAAGTACACTACAATGAGCAGTTCTTC,CASSDKVHYNEQFF
TRBJ2-7,TRBV10-3,many,TRBD2,TGTGCCATCAGTGAGGGAGCGGGAGGTCGCTACGAGCAGTACTTC,CAISEGAGGRYEQYF
TRBJ1-6,TRBV25-1,NA,TRBD1,TGTGCCAGCAGTGCGCAGGGGGTAAGAAGAAATTCACCCCTCCACTTT,CASSAQGVRRNSPLHF
TRBJ2-5,TRBV7-9,many,NA,TGTGCCAGCAGCCCGCACGGATTCCAAGAGACCCAGTACTTC,CASSPHGFQETQYF
TRBJ1-2,TRBV20-1,few,NA,TGCAGTGCTAGGGGTCGGGCGCCGGGCTACACCTTC,CSARGRAPGYTF
TRBJ2-1,TRBV5-6,few,TRBD2,TGTGCCAGCAGCTTGGCCGGGACTAGCGGGAGGGCCGGCAATGAGCAGTTCTTC,CASSLAGTSGRAGNEQFF
TRBJ1-6,TRBV10-3,NA,NA,TGTGCCATTCGCGGGCAGGGGCATAATTCACCCCTCCACTTT,CAIRGQGHNSPLHF
TRBJ1-6,TRBV12-3/TRBV12-4,NA,TRBD1,TGTGCCAGCAGTTTCACCGGGACAGGGAATTCACCCCTCCACTTT,CASSFTGTGNSPLHF
TRBJ2-3,TRBV19,many,TRBD1,TGTGCCAGTAGTATACCCAGGGACAGGGAAGATACGCAGTATTTT,CASSIPRDREDTQYF
TRBJ2-7,TRBV12-3/TRBV12-4,NA,NA,TGTGCCAGCAGGCCGGGACACCGCGCCGAGCAGTACTTC,CASRPGHRAEQYF
TRBJ2-3,TRBV7-3,NA,TRBD2,TGTGCCAGCAGCTTAAACGGGAGGGGAACAGATACGCAGTATTTT,CASSLNGRGTDTQYF
TRBJ1-2,TRBV12-3/TRBV12-4,many,NA,TGTGCCAGCAGTTTAGGGGGGAATGGCTACACCTTC,CASSLGGNGYTF
TRBJ1-2,TRBV2,NA,TRBD1,TGTGCCAGCACCCAGATCGGACAGGGCGGTGACGGCTACACCTTC,CASTQIGQGGDGYTF
TRBJ2-5,TRBV7-3,many,NA,TGTGCCAGCAGCTTTCGTTGGGGCTCCCAAGAGACCCAGTACTTC,CASSFRWGSQETQYF
TRBJ2-2,TRBV24-1,NA,TRBD1,TGTGCCACCGGACAGGGGGTTTTCACCGGGGAGCTGTTTTTT,CATGQGVFTGELFF
TRBJ2-3,TRBV9,few,TRBD1,TGTGCCAGCAGCGTAGCCGGGACAGGGGGGACTAGCACAGATACGCAGTATTTT,CASSVAGTGGTSTDTQYF
TRBJ2-5,TRBV12-3/TRBV12-4,NA,NA,TGTGCCAGCAGACCAAGACAGGGAGGCCAAGAGACCCAGTACTTC,CASRPRQGGQETQYF
TRBJ2-7,TRBV29-1,NA,NA,TGCAGCGCACGGCAGGGAACCGAGCAGTACTTC,CSARQGTEQYF
TRBJ2-1,TRBV5-1,many,TRBD2,TGCGCCAGCAGCTTGGCCGGTAGCGGGATATACAATGAGCAGTTCTTC,CASSLAGSGIYNEQFF
TRBJ1-2,TRBV19,NA,NA,TGTGCCAGTACCACCCAAGGGACGCATGGCTACACCTTC,CASTTQGTHGYTF
TRBJ2-7,TRBV19,NA,NA,TGTGCCAGTAGTGGGCAGGGCAGATTTTACGAGCAGTACTTC,CASSGQGRFYEQYF
TRBJ2-7,TRBV7-8,NA,NA,TGTGCCAGCAGTTTAGTGGGCAGGGCGGGCGAGCAGTACTTC,CASSLVGRAGEQYF
TRBJ1-1,TRBV6-5,NA,NA,TGTGCCAGCAGTTACTCTGGGGATTGGGCTTTCTTT,CASSYSGDWAFF
TRBJ1-2,TRBV10-3,NA,TRBD1,TGTGCCAGCAGGTGGACAGGGGGCGACTCTGGCTACACCTTC,CASRWTGGDSGYTF
TRBJ2-5,TRBV19,few,TRBD1,TGTGCCAGTAGTATGACAGGGGGGAGAGAGACCCAGTACTTC,CASSMTGGRETQYF